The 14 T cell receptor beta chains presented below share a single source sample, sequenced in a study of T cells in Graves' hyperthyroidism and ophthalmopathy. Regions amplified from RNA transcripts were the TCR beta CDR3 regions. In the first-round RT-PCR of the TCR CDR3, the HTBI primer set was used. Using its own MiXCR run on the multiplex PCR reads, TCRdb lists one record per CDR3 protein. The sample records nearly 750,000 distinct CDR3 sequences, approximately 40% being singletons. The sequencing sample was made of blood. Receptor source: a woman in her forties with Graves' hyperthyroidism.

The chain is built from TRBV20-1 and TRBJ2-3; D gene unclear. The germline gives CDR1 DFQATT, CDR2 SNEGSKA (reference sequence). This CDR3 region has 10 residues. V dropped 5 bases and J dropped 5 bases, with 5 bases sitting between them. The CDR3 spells CSAHRDTQYF. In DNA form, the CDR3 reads TGCAGTGCTCATCGAGATACGCAGTATTTT.

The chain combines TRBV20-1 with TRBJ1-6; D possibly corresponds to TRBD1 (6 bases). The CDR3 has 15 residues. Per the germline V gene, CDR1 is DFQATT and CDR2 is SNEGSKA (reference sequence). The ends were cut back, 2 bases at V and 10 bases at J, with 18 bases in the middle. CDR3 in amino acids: CSARKPGGRGSPLHF. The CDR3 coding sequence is TGCAGTGCTAGAAAACCGGGGGGCCGAGGCTCACCCCTCCACTTT.

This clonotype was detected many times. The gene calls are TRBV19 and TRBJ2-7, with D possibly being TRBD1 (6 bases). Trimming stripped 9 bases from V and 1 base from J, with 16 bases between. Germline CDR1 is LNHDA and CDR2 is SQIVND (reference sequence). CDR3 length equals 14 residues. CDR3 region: CASSSRDISYEQYF. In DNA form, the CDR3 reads TGTGCCAGCAGCTCCCGGGACATATCCTACGAGCAGTACTTC.

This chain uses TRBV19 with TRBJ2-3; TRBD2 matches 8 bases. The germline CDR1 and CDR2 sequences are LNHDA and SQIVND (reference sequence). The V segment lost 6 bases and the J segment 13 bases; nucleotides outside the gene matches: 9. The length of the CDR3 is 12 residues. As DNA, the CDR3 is TGTGCCAGTAGGCAGAGCGGGGGAGCCGAGTATTTT. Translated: CASRQSGGAEYF.

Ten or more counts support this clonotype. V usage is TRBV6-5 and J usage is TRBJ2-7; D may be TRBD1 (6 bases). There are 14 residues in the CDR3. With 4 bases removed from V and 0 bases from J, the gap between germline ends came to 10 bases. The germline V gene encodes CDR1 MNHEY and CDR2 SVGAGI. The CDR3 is CASSSQGTSYEQYF. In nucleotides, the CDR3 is TGTGCCAGCAGTTCCCAGGGGACCTCCTACGAGCAGTACTTC.

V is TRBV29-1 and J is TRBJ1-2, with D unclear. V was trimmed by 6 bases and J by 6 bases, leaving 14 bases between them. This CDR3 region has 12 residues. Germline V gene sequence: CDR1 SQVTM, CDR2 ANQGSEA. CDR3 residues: CSVAAESNGYTF. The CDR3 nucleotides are TGCAGCGTAGCTGCGGAGTCGAATGGCTACACCTTC. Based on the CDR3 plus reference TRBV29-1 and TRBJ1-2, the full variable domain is SAVISQKPSRDICQRGTSLTIQCQVDSQVTMMFWYRQQPGQSLTLIATANQGSEATYESGFVIDKFPISRPNLTFSTLTVSNMSPEDSSIYLCSVAAESNGYTFGSGTRLTVV.

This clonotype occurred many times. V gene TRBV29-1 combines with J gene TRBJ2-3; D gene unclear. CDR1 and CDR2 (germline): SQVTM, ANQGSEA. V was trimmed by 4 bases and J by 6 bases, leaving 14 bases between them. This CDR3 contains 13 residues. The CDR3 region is CSVVAATRDTQYF. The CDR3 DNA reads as TGCAGCGTTGTGGCTGCGACACGGGATACGCAGTATTTT.

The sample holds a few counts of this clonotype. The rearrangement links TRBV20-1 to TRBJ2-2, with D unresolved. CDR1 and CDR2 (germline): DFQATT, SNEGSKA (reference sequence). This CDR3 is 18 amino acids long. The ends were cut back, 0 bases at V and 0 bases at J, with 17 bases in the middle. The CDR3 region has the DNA TGCAGTGCTAGAGATCTTGGGCGAACCACCTCGAACACCGGGGAGCTGTTTTTT. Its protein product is CSARDLGRTTSNTGELFF.

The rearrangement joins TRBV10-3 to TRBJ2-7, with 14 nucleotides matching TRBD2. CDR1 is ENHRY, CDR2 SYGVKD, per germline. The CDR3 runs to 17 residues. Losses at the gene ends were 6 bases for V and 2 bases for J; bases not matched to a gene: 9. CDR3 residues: CAIRDGTSGGGTYEQYF. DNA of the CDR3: TGTGCCATCAGAGACGGGACTAGCGGGGGTGGTACCTACGAGCAGTACTTC.

The CDR3 loop is CSVRDRPNSPLHF. DNA for the CDR3: TGCAGCGTGAGGGACAGGCCAAATTCACCCCTCCACTTT. The V call is TRBV29-1, the J call TRBJ1-6; 8 bases map to TRBD1. This CDR3 has 13 amino acids. The germline V gene encodes CDR1 SQVTM and CDR2 ANQGSEA. After removal of 6 bases from V and 7 bases from J, the junction contained 5 bases not matched to a gene.

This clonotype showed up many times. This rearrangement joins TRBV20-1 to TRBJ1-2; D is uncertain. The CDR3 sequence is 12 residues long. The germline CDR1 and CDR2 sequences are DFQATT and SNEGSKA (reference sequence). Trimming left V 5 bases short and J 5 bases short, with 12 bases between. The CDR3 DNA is TGCAGTGCTTTGACTTCATCGTATGGCTACACCTTC. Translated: CSALTSSYGYTF.

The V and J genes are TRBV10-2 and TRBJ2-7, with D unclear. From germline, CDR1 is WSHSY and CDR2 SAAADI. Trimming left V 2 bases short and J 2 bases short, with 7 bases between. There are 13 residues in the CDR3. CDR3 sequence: CASSEAITYEQYF. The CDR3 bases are TGCGCCAGCAGTGAGGCAATAACCTACGAGCAGTACTTC.

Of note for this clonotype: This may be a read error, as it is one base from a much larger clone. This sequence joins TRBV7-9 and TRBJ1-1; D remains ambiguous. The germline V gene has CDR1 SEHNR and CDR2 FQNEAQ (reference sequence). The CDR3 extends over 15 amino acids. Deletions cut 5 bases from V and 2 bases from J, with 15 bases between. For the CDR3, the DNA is TGTGCCAGCAGCCTAGGTTGGGGAGTCAACACTGAAGCTTTCTTT. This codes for CASSLGWGVNTEAFF.

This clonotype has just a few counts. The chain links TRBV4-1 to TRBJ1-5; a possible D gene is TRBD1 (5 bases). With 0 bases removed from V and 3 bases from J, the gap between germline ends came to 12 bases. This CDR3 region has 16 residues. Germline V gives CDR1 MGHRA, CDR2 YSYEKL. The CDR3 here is CASSQEGGLINQPQHF. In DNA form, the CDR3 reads TGCGCCAGCAGCCAAGAGGGGGGACTGATCAATCAGCCCCAGCATTTT.